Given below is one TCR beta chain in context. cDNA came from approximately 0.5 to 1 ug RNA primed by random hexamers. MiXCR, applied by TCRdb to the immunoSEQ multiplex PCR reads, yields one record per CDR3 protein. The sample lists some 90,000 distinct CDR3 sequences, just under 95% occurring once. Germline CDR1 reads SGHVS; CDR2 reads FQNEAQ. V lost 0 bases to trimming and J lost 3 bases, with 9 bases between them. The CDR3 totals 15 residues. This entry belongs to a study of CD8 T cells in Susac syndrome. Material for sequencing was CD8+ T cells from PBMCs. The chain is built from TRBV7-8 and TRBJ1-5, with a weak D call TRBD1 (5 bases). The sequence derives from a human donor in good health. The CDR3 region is CASSLAQGDNQPQHF. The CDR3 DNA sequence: TGTGCCAGCAGCTTAGCTCAGGGCGACAATCAGCCCCAGCATTTT.